This T cell receptor beta chain originates from a study of OX40 agonist ivuxolimab in advanced cancers. Whole-study context: Enrollees could have had prior anti-PD-1, anti-PD-L1 or anti-CTLA-4 therapy, which about 40% had received.

Concerning this clone itself: Its matching antigen is unknown.

Study-wide points: Dosing at 0.1 to 3.0 mg/kg was accompanied by clonal expansion of CD4+ and CD8+ blood T cells by week 6. The average count of expanded clones was higher among CD8+ T cells than among CD4+. Some patients without response likewise showed low normalized clonal expansion.

From germline, CDR1 is LGHNA and CDR2 YNFKEQ. J lost 3 bases, V lost 3 bases, and 4 bases had no gene match. CDR3 length equals 16 residues. This table comes from immunoSEQ multiplex PCR, and its TCRdb copy is limited to in-frame clones, with some not included. Here the sample spans about 76,000 clones, 80% to 90% being singletons. The source of this sequence is an adult with an advanced solid tumor such as melanoma, head and neck, liver or kidney cancer. V and J are TRBV4-2 and TRBJ2-3; 12 nucleotides agree with TRBD1. The source was CD4+ or CD8+ T cells sorted from blood, collected in a trial of the OX40 agonist ivuxolimab. The CDR3 loop is CASSQGTGGATDTQYF. The CDR3 DNA follows: TGTGCCAGCAGCCAGGGGACAGGGGGCGCGACAGATACGCAGTATTTT.